This T cell receptor beta chain was identified in a study of T cells in Graves' hyperthyroidism and ophthalmopathy. Study-level results: Onset of ophthalmopathy came a median about 6.5 months after the model predicted it.

Patients aged 18 to 65 with hyperthyroidism were newly diagnosed, with duration under 2 months. Diagnoses were made from clinical symptoms, serum measures (thyroxine and TRAb), thyroid ultrasound and orbital computed tomography. Sample collection date corresponds to first hyperthyroidism diagnosis, prior to any ophthalmopathy symptoms. It was RNA transcripts that yielded the amplified TCR beta CDR3 regions. In the first-round RT-PCR of the TCR CDR3, the HTBI primer set was used. MiXCR, run by TCRdb on the multiplex PCR reads, gives a single entry per CDR3 protein. The repertoire holds about 770,000 distinct CDR3 sequences, over 15% seen once, with 16% in the top ten. Germline V gives CDR1 MNHEY, CDR2 SMNVEV (reference sequence). There are 15 residues in the CDR3. J gave up 5 bases and V 6 bases, and 8 bases lay outside the gene matches. To note about this clonotype: The antigen remains undetermined.

This chain joins TRBV27 and TRBJ2-1; the match to TRBD2 covers 9 bases. The sequence came from a woman in her 50s with Graves' hyperthyroidism that later progressed to Graves' ophthalmopathy. What was sequenced was blood. This CDR3 reads CASSPGTSNNNEQFF. The CDR3 DNA is TGTGCCAGCAGCCCCGGGACTAGCAATAACAATGAGCAGTTCTTC.